The 14 T cell receptor beta chains given below trace back to one sample, sequenced in a study of blood T cell repertoires in COVID-19. Assay: immunoSEQ multiplex PCR; the TCRdb copy retains only in-frame clones and omits some. The data show fewer than 250,000 clones, about 87% seen once. Material for sequencing was peripheral blood. These receptor sequences come from a man aged 25-45 years with COVID-19, enrolled during active disease.

The V gene is TRBV7-3, the J gene TRBJ2-3; 7 bases are a match to TRBD2. The CDR3 is 15 residues long. Trimming at V came to 6 bases and at J to 7 bases, leaving 13 bases not matched to a gene. The germline CDR1 and CDR2 sequences are SGHTA and FQGTGA. The CDR3 region has the DNA TGTGCCAGCAGGCAAACTCCGAGCGGGGCAAATACGCAGTATTTT. As protein: CASRQTPSGANTQYF.

The chain couples TRBV27 to TRBJ1-2; the match to TRBD1 covers 8 bases. J gave up 4 bases and V 6 bases, and 4 bases lay outside the gene matches. There are 13 residues in the CDR3. Germline assignment: CDR1 MNHEY and CDR2 SMNVEV (reference sequence). As DNA, the CDR3 is TGTGCCAGCAGAGGACAGGGACCCTATGGCTACACCTTC. Its translation is CASRGQGPYGYTF.

The rearrangement links TRBV7-7 to TRBJ2-1; 12 bases agree with TRBD2. The CDR3 totals 16 residues. Trimming cost V 6 bases and J 6 bases; bases outside gene matches: 9. Per the germline V gene, CDR1 is SSHAT and CDR2 is FNYEAQ (reference sequence). The CDR3 DNA follows: TGTGCCAGCAGTTCATCCGGGACTAGCGGGTTCAATGAGCAGTTCTTC. Amino acid sequence: CASSSSGTSGFNEQFF.

This sequence joins TRBV5-6 and TRBJ1-2; 7 bases match TRBD1. This CDR3 spans 14 amino acids. With V trimmed by 0 bases and J by 7 bases, 6 bases remained unmatched. Germline V gene sequence: CDR1 SGHDT, CDR2 YYEEEE. The CDR3 nucleotides are TGTGCCAGCAGCTTGGCCGACAGGGTGGGTGGCTACACCTTC. This sequence encodes CASSLADRVGGYTF.

This clone was detected once. The chain couples TRBV28 to TRBJ2-3, with TRBD2 as a possible D gene (6 bases). The CDR3 length is 14 residues. The V gene's germline CDR1 is MDHEN and CDR2 SYDVKM. V was cut by 8 bases and J by 1 base, with 13 bases left in between. The CDR3 loop is CASGGSGGTDTQYF. CDR3 DNA: TGTGCCAGCGGGGGGTCGGGAGGCACAGATACGCAGTATTTT.

The chain carries TRBV19 and TRBJ2-1; D is possibly TRBD1 (6 bases). CDR3 length: 13 residues. Germline CDR1 and CDR2: LNHDA and SQIVND (reference sequence). The ends were cut back, 7 bases at V and 8 bases at J, with 15 bases in the middle. CDR3 protein: CASTPTGLDEQFF. In nucleotides, the CDR3 is TGTGCCAGTACCCCGACAGGACTCGATGAGCAGTTCTTC.

The genes are TRBV27 and TRBJ2-5, with D hard to call. The germline V gene encodes CDR1 MNHEY and CDR2 SMNVEV (reference sequence). The V and J ends lost 6 bases and 1 base respectively, with 12 bases between them. The CDR3 consists of 14 residues. CDR3 bases: TGTGCCAGCAGCTCCTCGGGTTTCCAAGAGACCCAGTACTTC. This gives the protein CASSSSGFQETQYF.

The chain carries TRBV6-5 and TRBJ2-1; 7 bases match TRBD2. The V segment lost 2 bases and the J segment 2 bases; nucleotides outside the gene matches: 3. This CDR3 has 15 residues. The germline V gene encodes CDR1 MNHEY and CDR2 SVGAGI. This CDR3 reads CASSYLSGAYNEQFF. CDR3 in DNA: TGTGCCAGCAGTTACCTCAGCGGGGCCTACAATGAGCAGTTCTTC.

This clone was picked up one time. This chain links TRBV5-4 with TRBJ2-1, with D unclear. This CDR3 region has 14 residues. Trimming removed 2 bases at V and 0 bases at J, with 6 bases between. Looked up from germline, CDR1 is SGHNT and CDR2 is YYREEE (reference sequence). This chain's CDR3 is CASSFGSSYNEQFF. The CDR3 DNA sequence: TGTGCCAGCAGCTTTGGCAGCTCCTACAATGAGCAGTTCTTC.

This clone was detected only once. The chain joins TRBV10-3 to TRBJ1-1; 10 bases align to TRBD1. The CDR3 is 15 amino acids. CDR1 and CDR2 from the germline V gene are ENHRY and SYGVKD. The V segment lost 6 bases and the J segment 2 bases; nucleotides outside the gene matches: 6. CDR3 sequence: CAIRDRDRGNTEAFF. CDR3 DNA: TGTGCCATCAGGGACCGGGACAGGGGCAACACTGAAGCTTTCTTT.

The V and J genes are TRBV28 and TRBJ2-7, with D perhaps TRBD2 (6 bases). The CDR3 is made up of 13 amino acids. Germline V gene sequence: CDR1 MDHEN, CDR2 SYDVKM. V was shortened by 6 bases and J by 4 bases, with 13 bases between the two germline ends. CDR3: CASRTPGGYEQYF. The CDR3 nucleotides are TGTGCCAGCAGGACCCCTGGGGGGTACGAGCAGTACTTC.

In the case of this clone: Germline is not matched at one junction end, which may reflect a read error. The genes are TRBV27 and TRBJ1-1; D uncertain. The CDR3 totals 13 residues. CDR1 and CDR2 (germline): MNHEY, SMNVEV (reference sequence). CDR3 DNA sequence: TGTGCCAGCAGTATCGGGAGGAACACTGGAGCTTTCTTT. Amino acid sequence: CASSIGRNTGAFF.

The CDR3 here is CASSLGTDAGYGYTF. The CDR3 DNA reads TGTGCCAGCAGCTTGGGGACAGACGCTGGCTATGGCTACACCTTC. This chain joins TRBV7-2 and TRBJ1-2; 7 positions match TRBD1. After removal of 3 bases from V and 4 bases from J, the junction contained 8 bases not matched to a gene. CDR1 and CDR2 (germline): SGHTA, FQGNSA. This CDR3 contains 15 residues.

This clone has more than one count but fewer than ten. The rearrangement joins TRBV10-2 to TRBJ1-1; D is possibly TRBD1 (6 bases). CDR3 length equals 15 residues. Trimming removed 10 bases from V and 4 bases from J, with 22 bases in between. Germline V gene data show CDR1 as WSHSY and CDR2 as SAAADI. CDR3 DNA: TGCGCCACCTCAGGGGCCAGCCTCGGCGGCACTGAAGCTTTCTTT. It translates to CATSGASLGGTEAFF.